Below, one T cell receptor beta chain is given with its context. Its cognate antigen has yet to be identified. Base quality data are lacking; no much larger clone is found one base away. Amplification of TCR beta CDR3 regions was carried out from RNA transcripts. For the first round of RT-PCR on the TCR CDR3, the HTBI primer set was used together with the Qiagen OneStep RT-PCR kit. A second multiplex PCR round built the libraries, followed by size selection and purification. Libraries were sequenced paired-end with 100 bp reads on an Illumina HiSeq2000. The authors processed their data as follows. Raw data were processed with SOAPnuke, discarding reads with adapters, uncalled bases, mean Phred below 15, or no exact constant-primer or identifier match. COPE v1.2.5 was used to merge the high-quality paired reads, and each unique nucleotide sequence was defined as a clonotype. MiTCR v1.1 was used to align clonotypes to the IMGT TRBV, TRBD and TRBJ reference segments. Only V-J combinations with frequency above 0.0001, covering 99.2% of repertoires, were analysed. A TCS score was defined as the ratio between F50 (clonal expansion) and ExV (chaos), using BLOSUM62-based TCRdist between CDR3 peptides within each V-J. Welch's t-statistics and random forest reduced some 510 V-J features to around 14, which were used in a naive Bayes classifier (R e1071). TCRdb ran its own pipeline on the public reads, namely fastp trimming at Q25 and MiXCR clone calling, and kept in-frame beta chains. CDR3 protein duplicates are merged, each entry listing the most common genes and DNA. These V and J calls originate from TCRdb's pipeline instead of the authors' own analysis. Here the sample has over 250,000 distinct CDR3 sequences; less than 30% occur a single time. In total, the top ten clones hold roughly 24% of the sample.

The source of the sample is a study of T cells in Graves' hyperthyroidism and ophthalmopathy (dated by TCRdb to between 2018 and 2021). Describing the broader study: Peripheral blood samples were taken at the time of initial diagnosis, prior to any treatment. For training and testing, the 80 to 100 patients in the discovery cohort were randomly divided in a 7:3 ratio. Once sampling was done, hyperthyroidism patients were given methimazole at a starting dose of 30 mg daily, whereas ophthalmopathy patients were given high-dose intravenous methylprednisolone. Prospective prediction of ophthalmopathy was tested in an independent validation cohort consisting of 18 hyperthyroidism patients and over 15 patients who later progressed to ophthalmopathy. TCR Vbeta CDR3 sequencing of roughly 140 peripheral blood samples (approximately 44 ophthalmopathy, 75 hyperthyroidism and approximately 17 progressor patients) is reported in the paper. TCR V-J signatures able to tell the groups apart were searched for in a discovery cohort of 90 to 100 patients, of whom more than 40 had Graves' ophthalmopathy and around 57 had stable Graves' hyperthyroidism. Thyroid tissue and blood T-cell repertoires from several Graves' hyperthyroidism patients were also compared in the study. Overall study outcomes, separate from this receptor: Sample size was not statistically predetermined, and blinding of investigators to group allocation was not performed. In validation, the model predicted progression to ophthalmopathy with approximately 71% sensitivity and less than 75% specificity, a median of roughly seven months before onset. Ophthalmopathy was separated from stable hyperthyroidism by a 13 V-J signature model, with approximately 86% sensitivity and roughly 81% specificity obtained in cross-validation and 80%/75% obtained in testing. Most expanded thyroid clonotypes (frequency above 0.001) were also found in blood, which suggests that blood repertoires may mirror thyroid immune responses.

CDR1 and CDR2, per the germline V gene, are MNHEY and SVGEGT. The CDR3 contains 13 residues, cysteine and phenylalanine counted. Only the CDR3 DNA stays, 39 bases, in frame from base 1. V loses 8 bases at its end and J loses 5 bases; junction bases beyond the gene matches: 8. Hyperthyroidism patients were newly diagnosed, had a disease duration of under 2 months, and were aged 18 to 65 years. The study excluded patients with uncontrolled infections, other autoimmune diseases, pregnancy or lactation. Diagnoses relied on clinical symptoms, serum thyroxine and TRAb, thyroid ultrasound and orbital computed tomography. Blood from progressor patients was drawn when they were first diagnosed with hyperthyroidism, before any ophthalmopathy symptoms appeared. Ficoll-Paque density gradient centrifugation was used to isolate PBMCs from approximately 10 ml of fresh peripheral blood. Progressor patients were defined as those initially diagnosed with Graves' hyperthyroidism in whom ophthalmopathy developed during follow-up. Total RNA was extracted using Trizol reagent, and RNA quality was assessed on an Agilent 2100 Bioanalyzer.

Sequenced: blood. The clonotype comes from a man aged 35-49 years with Graves' hyperthyroidism that later progressed to Graves' ophthalmopathy. The chain links TRBV6-2 or TRBV6-3 with TRBJ1-2; 7 bases in between match TRBD1. CDR3 region: CASAKTGHYGYTF. In nucleotides, the sequence is TGTGCCAGCGCAAAGACAGGGCATTATGGCTACACCTTC.